A selection of T cell receptor beta chains follows, all from one sample in a study of shared clonotypes between healthy human individuals. Data came from immunoSEQ multiplex PCR; TCRdb stores just in-frame clones and leaves some out. The data show around 600,000 clones, approximately 96% seen once. Sequenced material: naive CD8+ T cells sorted from blood. The receptors stem from a woman in her twenties or thirties in good health. The CDR3 runs from the conserved cysteine through the conserved F or W. The D gene is left open where the match is weak. Clone size is given for some rows only: seen once, a few or many times, or a class if the clone is expanded.

d_call: TRBD1; j_call: TRBJ2-5; clone_size: .; v_call: TRBV9; cdr3_nt: TGTGCCAGCAGCACGTGGGACAGGTCCTTCGGAGAGACCCAGTACTTC; cdr3_aa: CASSTWDRSFGETQYF
d_call: .; j_call: TRBJ2-7; clone_size: .; v_call: TRBV29-1; cdr3_nt: TGCAGCGCCTCAGGAGGTGCAGTGAAATCCTACGAGCAGTACTTC; cdr3_aa: CSASGGAVKSYEQYF
d_call: .; j_call: TRBJ2-2; clone_size: .; v_call: TRBV19; cdr3_nt: TGTGCCAGTAGTGTCGCAGAGGAGGGGACCGGGGAGCTGTTTTTT; cdr3_aa: CASSVAEEGTGELFF
d_call: .; j_call: TRBJ1-2; clone_size: .; v_call: TRBV9; cdr3_nt: TGTGCCAGCAGCGTAGATGGAGGATTTAGCTATGGCTACACCTTC; cdr3_aa: CASSVDGGFSYGYTF
d_call: .; j_call: TRBJ2-7; clone_size: .; v_call: TRBV5-5; cdr3_nt: TGTGCCAGCAGCCCTGGGGCAGGGGGGGCTGAGGAGCAGTACTTC; cdr3_aa: CASSPGAGGAEEQYF
d_call: .; j_call: TRBJ2-3; clone_size: once; v_call: TRBV28; cdr3_nt: TGTGCCAGCAGTTCGCGGACAGTCACAGATACGCAGTATTTT; cdr3_aa: CASSSRTVTDTQYF
d_call: .; j_call: TRBJ1-1; clone_size: .; v_call: TRBV6-6; cdr3_nt: TGTGCCAGCAGCCACCCCTGGGTAGGGCGGGCTTTCTTT; cdr3_aa: CASSHPWVGRAFF
d_call: .; j_call: TRBJ2-1; clone_size: .; v_call: TRBV9; cdr3_nt: TGTGCCAGCAGCTCCCAGTTTGGTCTCTCCTACAATGAGCAGTTCTTC; cdr3_aa: CASSSQFGLSYNEQFF
d_call: TRBD1; j_call: TRBJ2-7; clone_size: .; v_call: TRBV30; cdr3_nt: TGTGCCTGGAGTCCCCCCCGGTGGGACAGGGGGGTATACGAGCAGTACTTC; cdr3_aa: CAWSPPRWDRGVYEQYF
d_call: TRBD2; j_call: TRBJ2-5; clone_size: once; v_call: TRBV2; cdr3_nt: TGTGCCAGCAGTGAAAGAGGTAGCGGGAGTTATCAAGAGACCCAGTACTTC; cdr3_aa: CASSERGSGSYQETQYF